The clone carrying this T cell receptor (beta chain) showed up just once. Its antigen is as yet unknown. Trimming cost V 5 bases and J 7 bases, with 15 bases left between them. The CDR3 totals 14 residues. In germline, CDR1 is SGHAT, CDR2 FQNNGV. PCR involved 60 Vbeta and 13 Jbeta primers. Here immunoSEQ multiplex PCR was the method, and the copy in TCRdb shows in-frame clones only, minus some. The table records about 160,000 clones, roughly 84% of them present only once. The record originates from a study of cytomegalovirus exposure and HLA in healthy donors. Study-wide results and caveats: In a later analysis, DRB1 alleles had the most associated TCRs; HLA-C alleles the fewest.

This TCR was sampled from a woman aged 18-29 years in good health and CMV-seronegative. The chain links TRBV11-2 to TRBJ1-5; D possibly corresponds to TRBD1 (6 bases). The sequencing input was PBMCs. The CDR3 sequence: CASSLVAGVQPQHF. CDR3 DNA: TGTGCCAGCAGCCTAGTGGCAGGGGTCCAGCCCCAGCATTTT.